A selection of T cell receptor beta chains follows, all from one sample in a study of T-cell reconstitution after alpha-beta-depleted transplantation in children. One entry per CDR3 protein results from TCRdb running MiXCR on the PCR reads. The sample yields about 340,000 distinct CDR3 sequences, 9% to 12% seen once. Sequences were derived from PBMCs from the stem cell graft donor, sampled from the stem cell graft. Source of these receptors: a human donor who donated a stem cell graft to a child with acute lymphoblastic leukemia. Both conserved end residues are part of each CDR3. D genes are given only for firm matches. Clone size is stated in some rows and not others, as once, few, many or a class when expanded.

d_call: -; v_call: TRBV27; clone_size: few; j_call: TRBJ1-1; cdr3_aa: CASSLERGWHEAFF; cdr3_nt: TGTGCCAGCAGTTTAGAGAGGGGGTGGCATGAAGCTTTCTTT
d_call: TRBD2; v_call: TRBV7-9; clone_size: few; j_call: TRBJ2-1; cdr3_aa: CASRKGLTNNEQFF; cdr3_nt: TGTGCCAGCAGGAAGGGACTAACGAACAATGAGCAGTTCTTC
d_call: -; v_call: TRBV20-1; clone_size: -; j_call: TRBJ2-1; cdr3_aa: CSARSIGQGGNEQFF; cdr3_nt: TGCAGTGCTAGGTCGATCGGCCAGGGGGGCAATGAGCAGTTCTTC
d_call: -; v_call: TRBV12-3/TRBV12-4; clone_size: -; j_call: TRBJ2-3; cdr3_aa: CASKQGGTDTQYF; cdr3_nt: TGTGCCAGCAAACAGGGAGGTACAGATACGCAGTATTTT
d_call: -; v_call: TRBV7-8; clone_size: few; j_call: TRBJ2-7; cdr3_aa: CASSLWGDSKQYF; cdr3_nt: TGTGCCAGCAGCTTATGGGGTGATAGTAAGCAGTACTTC
d_call: -; v_call: TRBV5-6; clone_size: few; j_call: TRBJ2-4; cdr3_aa: CASSSVGAKNIQYF; cdr3_nt: TGTGCCAGCAGCTCGGTGGGGGCCAAAAACATTCAGTACTTC
d_call: -; v_call: TRBV6-2/TRBV6-3; clone_size: many; j_call: TRBJ1-2; cdr3_aa: CASRGGSILGYGYTF; cdr3_nt: TGTGCCAGCCGGGGAGGATCTATTTTGGGCTATGGCTACACCTTC
d_call: TRBD2; v_call: TRBV7-3; clone_size: many; j_call: TRBJ2-1; cdr3_aa: CASSPGGAYYNEQFF; cdr3_nt: TGTGCCAGCAGCCCGGGAGGCGCTTATTACAATGAGCAGTTCTTC
d_call: -; v_call: TRBV7-8; clone_size: few; j_call: TRBJ1-5; cdr3_aa: CASSLAPGSDQPQHF; cdr3_nt: TGTGCCAGCAGCTTAGCGCCAGGGAGCGATCAGCCCCAGCATTTT
d_call: TRBD2; v_call: TRBV5-5; clone_size: -; j_call: TRBJ2-7; cdr3_aa: CASSWGGLAGVDEQYF; cdr3_nt: TGTGCCAGCAGCTGGGGGGGACTAGCGGGAGTTGACGAGCAGTACTTC
d_call: -; v_call: TRBV7-6; clone_size: -; j_call: TRBJ2-1; cdr3_aa: CASSLDAGSYNEQFF; cdr3_nt: TGTGCCAGCAGCTTAGATGCGGGAAGCTACAATGAGCAGTTCTTC
d_call: TRBD2; v_call: TRBV29-1; clone_size: -; j_call: TRBJ2-1; cdr3_aa: CSAPLGGYNEQFF; cdr3_nt: TGCAGCGCCCCTCTGGGGGGGTACAATGAGCAGTTCTTC
d_call: -; v_call: TRBV12-3/TRBV12-4; clone_size: -; j_call: TRBJ2-7; cdr3_aa: CASSLRGLGEQYF; cdr3_nt: TGTGCCAGCAGTTTAAGGGGACTGGGGGAGCAGTACTTC
d_call: -; v_call: TRBV4-1; clone_size: -; j_call: TRBJ1-1; cdr3_aa: CASSQERIGNTEAFF; cdr3_nt: TGCGCCAGCAGCCAAGAGAGGATCGGGAACACTGAAGCTTTCTTT
d_call: TRBD2; v_call: TRBV7-9; clone_size: -; j_call: TRBJ2-3; cdr3_aa: CASSPESGSADTQYF; cdr3_nt: TGTGCCAGCAGCCCCGAAAGCGGGAGTGCAGATACGCAGTATTTT
d_call: TRBD2; v_call: TRBV20-1; clone_size: -; j_call: TRBJ2-1; cdr3_aa: CSAIGLAEYNEQFF; cdr3_nt: TGCAGTGCCATCGGACTAGCGGAATACAATGAGCAGTTCTTC
d_call: -; v_call: TRBV6-1; clone_size: -; j_call: TRBJ1-6; cdr3_aa: CASSEWVVENSPLHF; cdr3_nt: TGTGCCAGCAGTGAATGGGTTGTGGAAAACTCACCCCTCCACTTT
d_call: TRBD1; v_call: TRBV28; clone_size: many; j_call: TRBJ2-7; cdr3_aa: CASRPGQGFYEQYF; cdr3_nt: TGTGCCAGCAGACCGGGACAGGGTTTCTACGAGCAGTACTTC
d_call: TRBD2; v_call: TRBV20-1; clone_size: few; j_call: TRBJ2-1; cdr3_aa: CSAPSTSGTYNEQFF; cdr3_nt: TGCAGTGCTCCTTCGACTAGCGGGACCTACAATGAGCAGTTCTTC
d_call: TRBD1; v_call: TRBV12-3/TRBV12-4; clone_size: many; j_call: TRBJ1-5; cdr3_aa: CASRPRQGGQPQHF; cdr3_nt: TGTGCCAGCAGACCTAGACAGGGCGGTCAGCCCCAGCATTTT
d_call: -; v_call: TRBV6-1; clone_size: -; j_call: TRBJ2-3; cdr3_aa: CASRTPGSDTQYF; cdr3_nt: TGTGCCAGCAGGACCCCAGGGTCAGATACGCAGTATTTT
d_call: TRBD1; v_call: TRBV20-1; clone_size: -; j_call: TRBJ1-2; cdr3_aa: CSGRQGRVNYGYTF; cdr3_nt: TGCAGTGGCCGACAGGGGCGGGTTAACTATGGCTACACCTTC
d_call: -; v_call: TRBV20-1; clone_size: -; j_call: TRBJ1-5; cdr3_aa: CSASHSLIQPQHF; cdr3_nt: TGCAGTGCTAGTCACTCCCTCATTCAGCCCCAGCATTTT
d_call: -; v_call: TRBV20-1; clone_size: few; j_call: TRBJ2-1; cdr3_aa: CSASEFPYNEQFF; cdr3_nt: TGCAGTGCCAGCGAGTTCCCCTACAATGAGCAGTTCTTC
d_call: TRBD1; v_call: TRBV29-1; clone_size: few; j_call: TRBJ2-3; cdr3_aa: CSATGARDTQYF; cdr3_nt: TGCAGCGCCACAGGGGCGAGGGATACGCAGTATTTT
d_call: -; v_call: TRBV20-1; clone_size: -; j_call: TRBJ2-4; cdr3_aa: CSAWGQLAKNIQYF; cdr3_nt: TGCAGTGCTTGGGGACAACTAGCCAAAAACATTCAGTACTTC
d_call: TRBD1; v_call: TRBV6-2/TRBV6-3; clone_size: many; j_call: TRBJ2-7; cdr3_aa: CASSRTGGDEQYF; cdr3_nt: TGTGCCAGCAGTCGGACAGGGGGCGACGAGCAGTACTTC
d_call: -; v_call: TRBV2; clone_size: -; j_call: TRBJ2-5; cdr3_aa: CASSTTGHQETQYF; cdr3_nt: TGTGCCAGCAGTACTACAGGGCACCAAGAGACCCAGTACTTC
d_call: TRBD1; v_call: TRBV20-1; clone_size: -; j_call: TRBJ1-5; cdr3_aa: CSARVPGQGTQPQHF; cdr3_nt: TGCAGTGCTAGGGTCCCGGGACAGGGGACACAGCCCCAGCATTTT
d_call: -; v_call: TRBV7-9; clone_size: few; j_call: TRBJ2-7; cdr3_aa: CASSAWADYEQYF; cdr3_nt: TGTGCCAGCAGCGCCTGGGCCGATTACGAGCAGTACTTC
d_call: -; v_call: TRBV12-3/TRBV12-4; clone_size: few; j_call: TRBJ2-7; cdr3_aa: CASSLSIAVYEQYF; cdr3_nt: TGTGCCAGCAGTTTAAGTATAGCGGTCTACGAGCAGTACTTC
d_call: TRBD1; v_call: TRBV20-1; clone_size: -; j_call: TRBJ1-5; cdr3_aa: CSARRTGINQPQHF; cdr3_nt: TGCAGTGCTAGACGGACAGGGATAAATCAGCCCCAGCATTTT
d_call: -; v_call: TRBV7-9; clone_size: few; j_call: TRBJ1-5; cdr3_aa: CASSLVGVLPQPQHF; cdr3_nt: TGTGCCAGCAGCTTAGTTGGGGTTCTTCCGCAGCCCCAGCATTTT
d_call: -; v_call: TRBV12-3/TRBV12-4; clone_size: -; j_call: TRBJ2-6; cdr3_aa: CASRPQASGANVLTF; cdr3_nt: TGTGCCAGCAGACCACAGGCCTCTGGGGCCAACGTCCTGACTTTC
d_call: -; v_call: TRBV6-1; clone_size: -; j_call: TRBJ1-1; cdr3_aa: CATKRGHNLNTEAFF; cdr3_nt: TGTGCCACCAAGCGGGGACACAACCTTAACACTGAAGCTTTCTTT
d_call: -; v_call: TRBV2; clone_size: -; j_call: TRBJ1-2; cdr3_aa: CASSALPPTYGYTF; cdr3_nt: TGTGCCAGCAGTGCCCTACCCCCTACCTATGGCTACACCTTC
d_call: TRBD2; v_call: TRBV12-3/TRBV12-4; clone_size: -; j_call: TRBJ2-3; cdr3_aa: CASSFRSEGGRGTDTQYF; cdr3_nt: TGTGCCAGCAGTTTCAGGTCGGAGGGCGGGAGAGGAACAGATACGCAGTATTTT
d_call: -; v_call: TRBV6-5; clone_size: -; j_call: TRBJ2-5; cdr3_aa: CASSYGPGRHAETQYF; cdr3_nt: TGTGCCAGCAGTTACGGCCCAGGTCGGCACGCGGAGACCCAGTACTTC
d_call: TRBD2; v_call: TRBV4-1; clone_size: -; j_call: TRBJ2-7; cdr3_aa: CASSQDSGNYEQYF; cdr3_nt: TGCGCCAGCAGCCAAGATAGCGGGAACTACGAGCAGTACTTC
d_call: -; v_call: TRBV12-3/TRBV12-4; clone_size: -; j_call: TRBJ2-1; cdr3_aa: CASSLGQVYNEQFF; cdr3_nt: TGTGCCAGCAGTTTAGGACAGGTCTACAATGAGCAGTTCTTC
d_call: -; v_call: TRBV29-1; clone_size: -; j_call: TRBJ2-5; cdr3_aa: CSVEDPRAQQTQYF; cdr3_nt: TGCAGCGTTGAAGATCCCAGGGCTCAGCAGACCCAGTACTTC
d_call: -; v_call: TRBV5-5; clone_size: many; j_call: TRBJ2-7; cdr3_aa: CASSLYGYEQYF; cdr3_nt: TGTGCCAGCAGTTTATACGGCTACGAGCAGTACTTC
d_call: -; v_call: TRBV5-1; clone_size: few; j_call: TRBJ2-7; cdr3_aa: CASSFFGNYEQYF; cdr3_nt: TGCGCCAGCAGCTTTTTCGGTAACTACGAGCAGTACTTC
d_call: -; v_call: TRBV6-2/TRBV6-3; clone_size: few; j_call: TRBJ2-4; cdr3_aa: CASTNSGREVIQYF; cdr3_nt: TGTGCCAGCACCAATTCGGGAAGGGAGGTCATTCAGTACTTC
d_call: TRBD2; v_call: TRBV6-2/TRBV6-3; clone_size: -; j_call: TRBJ2-1; cdr3_aa: CASSYLTSGLYNEQFF; cdr3_nt: TGTGCCAGCAGTTACCTGACTAGCGGCCTCTACAATGAGCAGTTCTTC
d_call: TRBD2; v_call: TRBV27; clone_size: many; j_call: TRBJ2-5; cdr3_aa: CASSFSGVQETQYF; cdr3_nt: TGTGCCAGCAGTTTTAGCGGGGTCCAAGAGACCCAGTACTTC
d_call: -; v_call: TRBV20-1; clone_size: -; j_call: TRBJ2-1; cdr3_aa: CSAREESSYNEQFF; cdr3_nt: TGCAGTGCTAGAGAGGAGAGCTCCTACAATGAGCAGTTCTTC
d_call: -; v_call: TRBV12-3/TRBV12-4; clone_size: few; j_call: TRBJ1-3; cdr3_aa: CASRPAGNSGNTIYF; cdr3_nt: TGTGCCAGCAGACCCGCAGGGAACTCTGGAAACACCATATATTTT
d_call: TRBD1; v_call: TRBV15; clone_size: few; j_call: TRBJ2-3; cdr3_aa: CATNDRGRQGADTQYF; cdr3_nt: TGTGCCACCAACGACAGGGGAAGGCAGGGGGCAGATACGCAGTATTTT
d_call: TRBD2; v_call: TRBV6-2/TRBV6-3; clone_size: -; j_call: TRBJ2-5; cdr3_aa: CASSYPSRGPSGRTETQYF; cdr3_nt: TGTGCCAGCAGTTACCCCTCGCGGGGCCCTAGCGGGAGAACAGAGACCCAGTACTTC
d_call: -; v_call: TRBV11-2; clone_size: few; j_call: TRBJ2-3; cdr3_aa: CASSSVYQGTDTQYF; cdr3_nt: TGTGCCAGCAGTTCAGTATACCAAGGCACAGATACGCAGTATTTT
d_call: TRBD2; v_call: TRBV6-2/TRBV6-3; clone_size: -; j_call: TRBJ2-1; cdr3_aa: CASSHTGTSGVNEQFF; cdr3_nt: TGTGCCAGCAGCCACACCGGGACTAGCGGTGTCAATGAGCAGTTCTTC
d_call: -; v_call: TRBV28; clone_size: few; j_call: TRBJ2-7; cdr3_aa: CASSPLFGSSSYEQYF; cdr3_nt: TGTGCCAGCAGTCCCTTATTCGGGAGTAGCTCCTACGAGCAGTACTTC
d_call: TRBD1; v_call: TRBV3-1; clone_size: few; j_call: TRBJ1-1; cdr3_aa: CASSQENGRGQKAFF; cdr3_nt: TGTGCCAGCAGCCAAGAAAATGGCAGGGGGCAAAAAGCTTTCTTT